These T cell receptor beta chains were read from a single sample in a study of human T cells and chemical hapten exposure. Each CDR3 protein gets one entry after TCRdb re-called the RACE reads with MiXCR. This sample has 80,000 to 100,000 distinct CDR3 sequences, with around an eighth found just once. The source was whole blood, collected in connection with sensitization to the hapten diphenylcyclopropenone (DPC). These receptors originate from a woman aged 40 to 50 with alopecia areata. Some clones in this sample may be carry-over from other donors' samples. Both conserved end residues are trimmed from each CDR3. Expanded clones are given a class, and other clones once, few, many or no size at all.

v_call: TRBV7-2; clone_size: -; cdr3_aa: ASSQTSDYEQY
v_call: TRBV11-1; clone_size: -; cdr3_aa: ASSGTTSGPYNEQF
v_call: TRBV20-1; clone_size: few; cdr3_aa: SAGRTEAF
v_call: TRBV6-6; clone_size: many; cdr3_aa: ASSRRQGHYEQY
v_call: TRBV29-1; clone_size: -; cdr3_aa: SVGTSGFTDTQY
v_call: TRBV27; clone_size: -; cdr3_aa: ASSLLGLASGGVEQF
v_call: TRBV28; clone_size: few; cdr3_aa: ASSSGPPGGYGYT
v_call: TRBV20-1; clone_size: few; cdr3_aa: SAPGNGQGRSEAF
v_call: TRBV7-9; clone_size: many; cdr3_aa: ASSLASDVETQY
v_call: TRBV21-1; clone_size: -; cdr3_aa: ASSKEIRQGNNQPQH
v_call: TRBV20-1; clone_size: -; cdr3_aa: SAIILAGGPDTQY
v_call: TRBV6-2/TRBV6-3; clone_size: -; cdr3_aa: ASNYRLVYNEQF
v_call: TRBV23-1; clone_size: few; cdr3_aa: ASSPDRGCEQF
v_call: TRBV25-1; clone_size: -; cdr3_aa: ASSEGGGPF
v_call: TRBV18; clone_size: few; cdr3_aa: ASSPSEVRATDTQY
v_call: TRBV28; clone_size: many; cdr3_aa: ASILEGASSYNEQF
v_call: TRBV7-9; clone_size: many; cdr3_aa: ASTVAPSEAF
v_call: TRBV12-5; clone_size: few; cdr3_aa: ASGLGGASSYNEQF
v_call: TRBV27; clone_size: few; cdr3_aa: ASSLYGGQNEKLF
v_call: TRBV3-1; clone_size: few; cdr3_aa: ASSQGSYEQY
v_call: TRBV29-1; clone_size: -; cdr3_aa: SVVFRTWSEQY
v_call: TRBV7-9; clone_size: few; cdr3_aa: ASSLGRQAPRGNTIY
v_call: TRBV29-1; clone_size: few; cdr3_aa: SVERLGSEQF
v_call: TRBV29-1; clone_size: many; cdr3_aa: SVDGRISGNTIY
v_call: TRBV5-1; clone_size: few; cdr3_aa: ASSPGPGIGRNEQF
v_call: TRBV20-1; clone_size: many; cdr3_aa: SAIDAGGPETQY
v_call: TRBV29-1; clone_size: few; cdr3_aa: SVETARAF
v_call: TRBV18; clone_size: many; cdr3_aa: ASSKGGQGLYSNQPQH
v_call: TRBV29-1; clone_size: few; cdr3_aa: SVKDGSYEQY
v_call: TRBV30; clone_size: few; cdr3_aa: AWTQEQGSEKLF
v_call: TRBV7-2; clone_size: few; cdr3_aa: ASSFLSSEQF
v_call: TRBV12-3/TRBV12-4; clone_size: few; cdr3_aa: ASSTGPRHTEAF
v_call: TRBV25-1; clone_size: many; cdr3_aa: ASRGRTYEQY
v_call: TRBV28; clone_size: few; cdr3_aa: ASSLGTQQY
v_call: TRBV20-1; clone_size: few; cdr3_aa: SASLQGSDSNQPQH
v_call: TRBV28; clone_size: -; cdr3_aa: ASSLVGTPPG
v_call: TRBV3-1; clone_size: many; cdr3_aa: ASSPALAGGQNEQY
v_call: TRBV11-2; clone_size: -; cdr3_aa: ASSPEGGTNEQF
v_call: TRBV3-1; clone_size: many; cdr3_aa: ASSQGSFTGRYGYT
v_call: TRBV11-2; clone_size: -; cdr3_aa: ASSFSGNTIY
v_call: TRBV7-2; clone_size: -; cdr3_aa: ASSLGVRGQSRNTEAF
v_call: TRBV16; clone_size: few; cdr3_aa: ASYDGQPEKKQY
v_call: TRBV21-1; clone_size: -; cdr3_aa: ASTRSGEADTQY